This T cell receptor (beta chain) was identified in a study of shared T cell receptors in the human thymus. Libraries were prepared by immunoSEQ multiplex PCR; TCRdb keeps only in-frame clonotypes and omits some of them. The table lists some 700,000 clones, around nine tenths of them singletons. In addition, the sample was reused for a study of human thymus T cells.

Source material: thymocytes. This receptor was identified in a boy in the first two years of life with a congenital heart defect.

The CDR3 sequence is CSATGEVGYTF. DNA of the CDR3: TGCAGTGCTACCGGGGAGGTGGGCTACACCTTC. J is TRBJ1-2 and V is TRBV20-1; D remains unclear. CDR1 and CDR2 from the germline V gene are DFQATT and SNEGSKA (reference sequence). The length of the CDR3 is 11 residues. V lost 4 bases to trimming and J lost 8 bases, with 11 bases between them.